This T cell receptor (beta chain) came from a study of T cell repertoires in cytomegalovirus infection. Study-level information: CMV infection together with matching HLA type was indicated by public TCR beta signatures. Overall study findings and caveats: It was HLA-C-restricted CMV-specific TCR beta clonotypes that dominated the response ex vivo. Frequencies of public TCR beta families were cumulated, and this identified carriers of CMV plus the relevant HLA.

From the reads, TCRdb called clonotypes with MiXCR, one entry per CDR3 protein. The top ten clones hold 8.5% to 10% of a sample with 300,000 to 450,000 distinct CDR3 sequences, about a sixth of them seen once. Points on this clonotype: The target antigen is unknown.

Per the germline V gene, CDR1 is SGHRS and CDR2 is YFSETQ. This CDR3 contains 15 residues. V lost 2 bases to trimming and J lost 7 bases, with 16 bases between them. Sequenced input: PBMCs. The receptor was isolated from a human donor in good health (CMV status not recorded). Some clones in this sample may be carry-over from other donors' samples. The chain is built from TRBV5-1 and TRBJ2-1; the D is unclear. The CDR3 reads CASSFGNTLGNEQFF. The CDR3 nucleotides are TGCGCCAGCAGCTTTGGGAACACCCTGGGGAATGAGCAGTTCTTC.